One and the same sample provided the 27 T cell receptor beta chains below, sequenced in a study of blood T cell repertoires in COVID-19. The data were produced by immunoSEQ multiplex PCR, yet TCRdb's version contains in-frame clones alone and is incomplete. This table holds 210,000 or so clones, roughly four fifths found once. Sequencing was carried out using peripheral blood. Source of these receptors: a woman in her 70s with active or convalescent COVID-19.

The chain recombines TRBV3-1 (or the pseudogene TRBV3-2) with TRBJ1-1; D may be TRBD1 (6 bases). The CDR3 is 14 residues long. Trimming shortened V by 1 base and J by 4 bases, and 10 bases separated the two germline ends. Germline V CDR1 and CDR2: LGHDT, YNNKEL (reference sequence). CDR3 sequence reads: CASSQVQGGTEAFF. CDR3 coding DNA: TGTGCCAGCAGCCAAGTACAGGGTGGCACTGAAGCTTTCTTT.

The chain links TRBV5-1 to TRBJ2-5; 15 nucleotides match TRBD2. Trimming cost V 4 bases and J 0 bases; bases outside gene matches: 7. The germline V gene has CDR1 SGHRS and CDR2 YFSETQ. This CDR3 spans 18 amino acids. The CDR3 sequence: CASSRFGTSGRYQETQYF. The CDR3 nucleotides read TGCGCCAGCAGCCGATTCGGGACTAGCGGGAGGTACCAAGAGACCCAGTACTTC. Filled out from reference TRBV5-1 and TRBJ2-5, the complete variable domain reads KAGVTQTPRYLIKTRGQQVTLSCSPISGHRSVSWYQQTPGQGLQFLFEYFSETQRNKGNFPGRFSGRQFSNSRSEMNVSTLELGDSALYLCASSRFGTSGRYQETQYFGPGTRLLVL.

This clone was seen a handful of times. The genes are TRBV7-9 and TRBJ1-3; D is unresolved. The V end was cut by 2 bases, the J end by 3 bases, with 8 bases between. Per germline, CDR1 SEHNR and CDR2 FQNEAQ (reference sequence). CDR3 length: 14 residues. The CDR3 loop is CASSLSAVGNTIYF. The DNA for the CDR3 is TGTGCCAGCAGCTTAAGCGCGGTTGGAAACACCATATATTTT.

This rearrangement joins TRBV28 to TRBJ1-4; 8 nucleotides agree with TRBD1. This CDR3 comprises 17 residues. Germline V gene data show CDR1 as MDHEN and CDR2 as SYDVKM. Trimming at V came to 6 bases and at J to 0 bases, leaving 9 bases not matched to a gene. The CDR3 DNA reads as TGTGCCAGCAGGAGGAGGACAGGGATTACAACTAATGAAAAACTGTTTTTT. Encoded protein: CASRRRTGITTNEKLFF.

The rearrangement uses TRBV5-1 and TRBJ1-2; a possible D gene is TRBD1 (5 bases). V lost 0 bases and J 4 bases, leaving 13 bases between the germline ends. This CDR3 is built from 15 residues. CDR1 is SGHRS and CDR2 is YFSETQ in the germline V gene. The CDR3: CASSLVGQGGYGYTF. The DNA of the CDR3 is TGCGCCAGCAGCTTGGTGGGTCAGGGAGGCTATGGCTACACCTTC.

The genes are TRBV18 and TRBJ1-1, with 7 positions matching TRBD1. The ends lost 8 bases at V and 3 bases at J; junction bases unmatched: 12. Germline CDR1 is KGHSH and CDR2 is LQKENI. The CDR3 spans 15 residues. This chain's CDR3 is CASTRGPGSDTEAFF. The CDR3 DNA reads as TGTGCCAGCACTAGGGGGCCCGGGTCGGACACTGAAGCTTTCTTT.

The chain joins TRBV20-1 to TRBJ1-1, with D possibly matching TRBD1 (6 bases). This CDR3 spans 16 amino acids. Germline-derived CDR1 and CDR2 are DFQATT and SNEGSKA (reference sequence). With 3 bases removed from V and 4 bases from J, the gap between germline ends came to 21 bases. CDR3 sequence: CSASRGWMPSGTEAFF. In DNA, the CDR3 is TGCAGTGCTAGTAGGGGGTGGATGCCCTCGGGCACTGAAGCTTTCTTT.

CDR3 protein: CASSQERAAYNEQFF. The CDR3 region has the DNA TGTGCCAGCAGCCAGGAGCGGGCCGCCTACAATGAGCAGTTCTTC. The chain links TRBV3-1 (or the pseudogene TRBV3-2) to TRBJ2-1; D may be TRBD2 (6 bases). This CDR3 is built from 15 residues. V lost 3 bases to trimming and J lost 2 bases, with 11 bases between them. Germline values: CDR1 LGHDT, CDR2 YNNKEL (reference sequence).

This sequence joins TRBV3-1 (or the pseudogene TRBV3-2) and TRBJ1-1; a weak D match, TRBD1 (5 bases). Per the germline V gene, CDR1 is LGHDT and CDR2 is YNNKEL (reference sequence). The V and J ends lost 0 bases and 6 bases respectively, with 14 bases between them. The length of the CDR3 is 15 residues. CDR3 nucleotide sequence: TGTGCCAGCAGCCAAGATCTGGACACGATGGCTGAAGCTTTCTTT. It yields the protein CASSQDLDTMAEAFF.

In regard to this clone: Other DNA sequences in this sample translate to the same CDR3. The chain has TRBV5-4 and TRBJ2-7; 14 bases line up with TRBD2. V shed 4 bases, J shed 7 bases, and the junction held 7 bases outside the gene matches. The CDR3 length is 15 residues. CDR1 and CDR2 (germline): SGHNT, YYREEE (reference sequence). The CDR3 DNA reads as TGTGCCAGCAGCCCTGGACTAGCGGGAGGTGGTGAGCAGTACTTC. Translated: CASSPGLAGGGEQYF.

The sample holds one count of this clone. The CDR3 DNA follows: TGTGCCAGCAGCAGGGATTGGACAGATACGCAGTATTTT. This gives the protein CASSRDWTDTQYF. J is TRBJ2-3 and V is TRBV6-5; TRBD1 is a possible D gene (5 bases). CDR3 length equals 13 residues. V was trimmed by 6 bases and J by 3 bases, leaving 10 bases between them. Germline V gene sequence: CDR1 MNHEY, CDR2 SVGAGI.

This chain joins TRBV27 and TRBJ2-7; 9 bases are shared with TRBD1. In germline, CDR1 is MNHEY, CDR2 SMNVEV (reference sequence). This CDR3 comprises 15 residues. With 5 bases clipped from V and 0 bases from J, the junction kept 5 bases outside the gene matches. The DNA for the CDR3 is TGTGCCAGCAGTCCGGACAGGGGATCCTCCTACGAGCAGTACTTC. Its translation: CASSPDRGSSYEQYF.

The V gene is TRBV5-1, the J gene TRBJ2-5; D is possibly TRBD2 (5 bases). Germline values: CDR1 SGHRS, CDR2 YFSETQ. Trimming pared 5 bases from V and 4 bases from J, leaving 12 bases between. This CDR3 comprises 13 residues. CDR3 DNA: TGCGCCAGCAGTTCGACTATCTTAGAGACCCAGTACTTC. Residues: CASSSTILETQYF.

V gene TRBV11-2 combines with J gene TRBJ1-3; 9 bases line up with TRBD1. V lost 2 bases to trimming and J lost 0 bases; unmatched junction nucleotides: 2. The CDR3 covers 16 residues. The germline CDR1 and CDR2 sequences are SGHAT and FQNNGV. In DNA, the CDR3 is TGTGCCAGCAGCTTAAGGGGACAGGGCTCTGGAAACACCATATATTTT. It yields the protein CASSLRGQGSGNTIYF.

Many counts were recorded for this clone. The chain couples TRBV9 to TRBJ2-7; TRBD2 matches 13 bases. V lost 3 bases to trimming and J lost 6 bases; unmatched junction nucleotides: 3. Germline assignment: CDR1 SGDLS and CDR2 YYNGEE. The CDR3 has 14 residues. CDR3 residues: CASSGLAGGGEQYF. DNA for the CDR3: TGTGCCAGCAGCGGACTAGCGGGAGGTGGCGAGCAGTACTTC.

The chain couples TRBV4-1 to TRBJ1-2; no clear D. V was cut by 1 base and J by 0 bases, with 6 bases left in between. Germline V CDR1 and CDR2: MGHRA, YSYEKL. CDR3 length: 14 amino acids. The CDR3 DNA reads as TGCGCCAGCAGCCAAGCCGACACTAACTATGGCTACACCTTC. It translates to CASSQADTNYGYTF.

The chain uses TRBV19 and TRBJ2-7; 14 bases are a match to TRBD2. V was pared by 5 bases and J by 5 bases, with 5 bases of the junction left unmatched. Germline values: CDR1 LNHDA, CDR2 SQIVND (reference sequence). The CDR3 runs to 15 residues. The chain's CDR3 is CASSPRGLAGDEQYF. CDR3 sequence (DNA): TGTGCCAGTAGTCCCAGGGGACTAGCGGGAGACGAGCAGTACTTC. Drawing the rest from reference TRBV19 and TRBJ2-7, the complete variable domain is DGGITQSPKYLFRKEGQNVTLSCEQNLNHDAMYWYRQDPGQGLRLIYYSQIVNDFQKGDIAEGYSVSREKKESFPLTVTSAQKNPTAFYLCASSPRGLAGDEQYFGPGTRLTVT.

This sequence joins TRBV3-1 (or the pseudogene TRBV3-2) and TRBJ1-2; the D gene is possibly TRBD1 (6 bases). Germline V CDR1 and CDR2: LGHDT, YNNKEL (reference sequence). The CDR3 loop spans 13 amino acids. V was trimmed by 6 bases and J by 5 bases, leaving 13 bases between them. This CDR3 is CASSHREGYGYTF. As DNA, the CDR3 is TGTGCCAGCAGTCACAGGGAAGGGTATGGCTACACCTTC.

The V gene is TRBV6-2 or TRBV6-3, the J gene TRBJ1-1; no definite D call. This CDR3 has 14 residues. V gave up 3 bases and J gave up 0 bases, with 8 bases separating them. Germline values: CDR1 MNHEY, CDR2 SVGEGT. This CDR3 is CASSYGPMNTEAFF. The CDR3 DNA is TGTGCCAGCAGTTATGGGCCTATGAACACTGAAGCTTTCTTT.

The CDR3 region has the DNA TGTGCCAGCAGCTTACTAGGGGGCCGAGTCGAGCAGTACTTC. Amino acids: CASSLLGGRVEQYF. The genes are TRBV7-2 and TRBJ2-7; 7 positions agree with TRBD1. Germline values: CDR1 SGHTA, CDR2 FQGNSA. V trimming: 2 bases; J trimming: 6 bases; junction bases outside the gene matches: 7. The CDR3 is made up of 14 amino acids.

The genes are TRBV19 and TRBJ1-4; weak D call: TRBD1 (6 bases). This CDR3 is 16 amino acids long. Trimming stripped 7 bases from V and 1 base from J, with 16 bases between. The germline gives CDR1 LNHDA, CDR2 SQIVND (reference sequence). Written as DNA, the CDR3 is TGTGCCAGTACCTCCCTTAGGGGGGGAACTAATGAAAAACTGTTTTTT. It encodes CASTSLRGGTNEKLFF.

This sequence joins TRBV13 and TRBJ2-2; 7 bases align to TRBD1. The junction had 6 bases not matched to a gene; V was cut back by 5 bases and J by 0 bases. In germline, CDR1 is PRHDT, CDR2 FYEKMQ (reference sequence). The CDR3 length is 16 residues. The chain's CDR3 is CASSERDRSNTGELFF. The CDR3 DNA reads TGTGCCAGCAGCGAACGGGACAGATCGAACACCGGGGAGCTGTTTTTT.

The chain couples TRBV5-4 to TRBJ1-2, with D unresolved. The CDR3 length is 17 residues. Germline CDR1 is SGHNT and CDR2 is YYREEE (reference sequence). V lost 0 bases and J lost 8, with 23 bases in between. In DNA form, the CDR3 reads TGTGCCAGCAGCTTGGGGGGTGAGGTTCACTTAGCGGGAGGCTACACCTTC. This gives the protein CASSLGGEVHLAGGYTF.

The chain uses TRBV12-3 or TRBV12-4 and TRBJ2-3; D remains ambiguous. V was pared by 6 bases and J by 2 bases, with 6 bases between. There are 12 residues in the CDR3. CDR3 in amino acids: CASSPITDTQYF. CDR3 coding DNA: TGTGCCAGCAGCCCTATCACAGATACGCAGTATTTT.

CDR3 amino acids: CASSLDPGLNYEQYF. Here the CDR3 DNA reads TGCGCCAGCAGCTTGGATCCGGGACTAAACTACGAGCAGTACTTC. The chain couples TRBV5-1 to TRBJ2-7, with TRBD2 matching 7 bases. Trimming took 0 bases from V and 3 from J; bases not matched to a gene: 6. From germline, CDR1 is SGHRS and CDR2 YFSETQ. The CDR3 extends over 15 amino acids.

This clone was observed once. V and J are TRBV7-9 and TRBJ1-1, with D uncertain. Germline CDR1 SEHNR, CDR2 FQNEAQ (reference sequence). The CDR3 extends over 14 amino acids. V lost 1 base and J lost 4, with 10 bases in between. DNA of the CDR3: TGTGCCAGCAGCTTAGGATCCGAGGGCACTGAAGCTTTCTTT. Its translation: CASSLGSEGTEAFF.

The rearrangement links TRBV2 to TRBJ2-2, with 7 bases fitting TRBD1. Germline CDR1 and CDR2: SNHLY and FYNNEI. Trimming at V came to 2 bases and at J to 4 bases, leaving 7 bases not matched to a gene. CDR3 length: 16 amino acids. CDR3 sequence (DNA): TGTGCCAGCAGTGAAACGACAGGGCGTGGCACCGGGGAGCTGTTTTTT. Translation gives CASSETTGRGTGELFF.